Listed here are 12 T cell receptor beta chains from one sample, sequenced in a study of CD8+ T cells in alopecia areata. cDNA reverse transcribed from extracted RNA served as the sequencing template. The protocol was immunoSEQ multiplex PCR, while the TCRdb copy is restricted to in-frame clones and leaves out a portion. The sample records about 270,000 clones, 60% being singletons. Treatment reported: oral pan-JAK inhibitor, 5-10 mg twice daily. Sequences were derived from CD4+ T cells sorted from blood, sampled between weeks 51 and 54, from a patient treated with tofacitinib. The receptors derive from a human donor with alopecia areata.

J is TRBJ2-2 and V is TRBV29-1, with 9 bases aligning to TRBD1. Germline V CDR1 and CDR2: SQVTM, ANQGSEA. The CDR3 extends over 13 amino acids. J gave up 4 bases and V 7 bases, and 4 bases lay outside the gene matches. CDR3 residues: CSGTGQGTGELFF. The CDR3 region has the DNA TGCAGCGGGACGGGACAGGGCACCGGGGAGCTGTTTTTT.

The chain couples TRBV29-1 to TRBJ2-1; no reliable D call. The CDR3 sequence is 14 residues long. Germline V gene data show CDR1 as SQVTM and CDR2 as ANQGSEA. V was cut by 4 bases and J by 4 bases, with 14 bases left in between. CDR3 loop: CSVARAYRYNEQFF. Here the CDR3 DNA reads TGCAGCGTTGCCCGTGCCTACAGATACAATGAGCAGTTCTTC.

The chain recombines TRBV25-1 with TRBJ1-6, with D tentatively TRBD1 (5 bases). The CDR3 is 14 residues long. V lost 3 bases to trimming and J lost 7 bases, with 10 bases between them. CDR1 and CDR2 from the germline V gene are MGHDK and SYGVNS. The CDR3: CASSEGPANSPLHF. The CDR3 region has the DNA TGTGCCAGCAGTGAGGGGCCAGCCAATTCACCCCTCCACTTT. The whole variable domain, remainder taken from reference TRBV25-1 and TRBJ1-6, is EADIYQTPRYLVIGTGKKITLECSQTMGHDKMYWYQQDPGMELHLIHYSYGVNSTEKGDLSSESTVSRIRTEHFPLTLESARPSHTSQYLCASSEGPANSPLHFGNGTRLTVT.

The V gene is TRBV5-1, the J gene TRBJ1-1; 10 bases align to TRBD1. With 1 base clipped from V and 4 bases from J, the junction kept 4 bases outside the gene matches. Germline V lookup: CDR1 SGHRS, CDR2 YFSETQ. This CDR3 is 15 amino acids long. The CDR3 protein is CASSLRQGASTEAFF. CDR3 DNA: TGCGCCAGCAGCTTGCGACAGGGGGCGAGCACTGAAGCTTTCTTT.

This chain connects TRBV23-1 to TRBJ2-3, with 11 bases fitting TRBD2. TRBV23-1 is given ORF status, its function remaining uncertain. The junction had 10 bases not matched to a gene; V was cut back by 2 bases and J by 0 bases. The CDR3 is 19 residues long. CDR3 DNA: TGCGCCAGCAGTCAAAGGCTAGCGGGGGGCGTAGTGAGCACAGATACGCAGTATTTT. Residues: CASSQRLAGGVVSTDTQYF.

V usage is TRBV5-1 and J usage is TRBJ2-6; 8 bases fit TRBD1. Trimming at V came to 7 bases and at J to 3 bases, leaving 6 bases not matched to a gene. From germline, CDR1 is SGHRS and CDR2 YFSETQ. The CDR3 has 15 residues. The CDR3 sequence: CASSSGGFGANVLTF. In DNA form, the CDR3 reads TGCGCCAGCTCTTCAGGGGGCTTTGGGGCCAACGTCCTGACTTTC.

There are many counts of this clone. The chain carries TRBV7-2 and TRBJ2-2, with D unresolved. From germline, CDR1 is SGHTA and CDR2 FQGNSA. The V and J ends lost 6 bases and 4 bases respectively, with 6 bases between them. This CDR3 is built from 12 residues. The CDR3 DNA reads as TGTGCCAGCAGATCCAGCACCGGGGAGCTGTTTTTT. Translated, it gives CASRSSTGELFF.

The rearrangement links TRBV10-3 to TRBJ2-3; a weak D match, TRBD1 (5 bases). CDR3 length: 14 residues. Germline loops: CDR1 ENHRY, CDR2 SYGVKD. With 4 bases removed from V and 2 bases from J, the gap between germline ends came to 10 bases. The CDR3 sequence is CAISGRGYTDTQYF. For the CDR3, the DNA is TGTGCCATCAGTGGAAGGGGTTACACAGATACGCAGTATTTT.

The V call is TRBV7-6, the J call TRBJ1-1; 11 bases agree with TRBD1. Germline-derived CDR1 and CDR2 are SGHVS and FNYEAQ. V was pared by 6 bases and J by 5 bases, with 8 bases of the junction left unmatched. The CDR3 contains 15 residues. This CDR3 is CASSPRTGGLTEAFF. In nucleotides, the CDR3 is TGTGCCAGCAGTCCCAGGACAGGGGGCCTTACTGAAGCTTTCTTT.

The DNA for the CDR3 is TGCAGCGTTAGCCAGGGGGTGGAGACCCAGTACTTC. Amino acid sequence: CSVSQGVETQYF. The chain employs TRBV29-1 and TRBJ2-5, with 7 bases identical to TRBD1. Germline assignment: CDR1 SQVTM and CDR2 ANQGSEA. The CDR3 is 12 residues long. Germline trimming cut 5 bases from V and 5 bases from J; bases unmatched to any gene: 5. The complete variable domain, with remaining parts taken from reference TRBV29-1 and TRBJ2-5, reads SAVISQKPSRDICQRGTSLTIQCQVDSQVTMMFWYRQQPGQSLTLIATANQGSEATYESGFVIDKFPISRPNLTFSTLTVSNMSPEDSSIYLCSVSQGVETQYFGPGTRLLVL.

The J gene is TRBJ1-2, the V gene TRBV13, with TRBD1 identical over 9 bases. The CDR3 is made up of 13 amino acids. J was trimmed by 6 bases and V by 5 bases; bases with no gene match: 4. From germline, CDR1 is PRHDT and CDR2 FYEKMQ (reference sequence). The DNA for the CDR3 is TGTGCCAGCAGCCCCAGGACAGGGGATGGCTACACCTTC. Amino acid sequence: CASSPRTGDGYTF.

In regard to this clone: The same CDR3 is also encoded by other DNA sequences in this sample. This chain links TRBV30 with TRBJ2-1, with 11 bases lining up with TRBD2. The CDR3 loop spans 14 amino acids. Germline trimming cut 2 bases from V and 7 bases from J; bases unmatched to any gene: 4. Germline V lookup: CDR1 GTSNPN, CDR2 SVGIG (reference sequence). The CDR3 nucleotides are TGTGCCTGGAGTCCTCTAGCGGGGGGTAATGAGCAGTTCTTC. It codes for CAWSPLAGGNEQFF.